This TCR beta chain stems from a study of blood T cell repertoires in COVID-19 (dated by TCRdb to 2018 to 2021). About the full investigation: The collaborator samples originated in the United States, Italy and Spain and spanned the acute and convalescent phases of COVID-19. The material from the prospective study consisted of cDNA or gDNA derived from T cells, B-cell-depleted T cells, or PBMCs. Samples were obtained from the ongoing ImmuneRACE study (first 160 participants) and from some 1,300 subjects provided by 6 global collaborators. The dataset comprised deeply sampled blood TCRbeta repertoires from subjects exposed to, actively infected with, or recovered from COVID-19. The repertoires were released in a freely available public database meant as a resource for research on the immune response to SARS-CoV-2. Where available, HLA class I and class II types were taken from metadata supplied by the sample provider and were not determined by assay-based typing. Nearly every sample came with metadata listing a de-identified subject ID, COVID-19 status, age in years and sex.

Results and caveats for the whole study, not just this receptor: The quantity of clinical and demographic metadata differed by source and by participant and was supplied without curation.

Collaborating institutions collected whole blood in K2EDTA tubes following their own protocols. For TCRbeta analysis, collaborators shipped samples as frozen whole blood, isolated PBMCs, or DNA extracted from either of those sample types. Concerning this clone itself: Its antigen is unknown. It has no much larger one-base neighbor in the sample; base qualities were not kept.

TCRbeta CDR3 regions were amplified from genomic DNA by means of the immunoSEQ Assay, a bias-controlled multiplex PCR. Turning to the authors' computational methods: Within the assay, amplification of reference gene primers was used to estimate how many nucleated cells each sample contained. To quantify the absolute abundance of each unique TCRbeta CDR3 rearrangement, sequence reads were collapsed and filtered. For each sample, productive Simpson clonality was calculated as the square root of Simpson's diversity index across productive rearrangements. Imported from immuneACCESS, the table was reduced by TCRdb to in-frame sequences with V and J called. These copies leave out some clones; in studies compared against another copy, an unresolved V gene accounts for under half, and the cause of the remainder is not known. Clonal size and the V and J genes are those of that table, whereas D and trimming came from the DNA. Present in this sample are 95,000 to 150,000 clones, 65% to 90% of which were seen just once. The ten largest clonotypes hold about 7% of the sample.

Inclusive of the bounding cysteine and phenylalanine, the CDR3 is 12 residues long. This entry keeps only the CDR3 DNA: 36 bases, framed from base 1. From a lookup of the germline V gene (reference sequence), CDR1 and CDR2 are LNHDA and SQIVND. Trimming removed 3 bases from V and 13 bases from J; the gene matches leave 6 bases unexplained. This receptor was obtained from a man aged 80 or over with active or convalescent COVID-19. Sequenced material: peripheral blood. The chain links TRBV19 with TRBJ2-1; TRBD2 aligns with 7 central bases. The nucleotides read TGTGCCAGTAGTATCGGGCTAGCGGAACAGTTCTTC. It translates to CASSIGLAEQFF.